This T cell receptor beta chain came from a study of graft-versus-host responses after intestinal transplantation. Overall study: Transplants were multivisceral, liver-intestinal, or isolated intestinal.

Broader study findings: Circulating GvH clone levels at their peak were associated with HvG declines (early post-transplant). The authors found GvH clones in recipient marrow, some appearing first in ileum or blood. Allografts from individuals with graft-donor T cell macrochimerism displayed high graft-versus-host to host-versus-graft clonal ratios.

As to this clone: Its antigen is still unknown.

TCRdb keeps only in-frame clones here, not all; method: immunoSEQ multiplex PCR. This repertoire shows 41,000 or so clones, approximately 95% found once; its top ten account for almost 0.55%. Deletions cut 5 bases from V and 1 base from J, with 17 bases between. CDR1 SGHAT and CDR2 FQNNGV come from the germline V gene. The CDR3 is 16 residues long. This specimen consisted of unstimulated CD8+ T cells sorted from spleen or lymph node cells, obtained before transplant. This TCR came from a human donor who was the organ donor for an intestinal transplant. The gene calls are TRBV11-2 and TRBJ2-5, with a possible D match to TRBD1 (5 bases). CDR3 sequence: CASSPQGGALQETQYF. The CDR3 nucleotides are TGTGCCAGCAGCCCTCAGGGTGGCGCGCTCCAAGAGACCCAGTACTTC.